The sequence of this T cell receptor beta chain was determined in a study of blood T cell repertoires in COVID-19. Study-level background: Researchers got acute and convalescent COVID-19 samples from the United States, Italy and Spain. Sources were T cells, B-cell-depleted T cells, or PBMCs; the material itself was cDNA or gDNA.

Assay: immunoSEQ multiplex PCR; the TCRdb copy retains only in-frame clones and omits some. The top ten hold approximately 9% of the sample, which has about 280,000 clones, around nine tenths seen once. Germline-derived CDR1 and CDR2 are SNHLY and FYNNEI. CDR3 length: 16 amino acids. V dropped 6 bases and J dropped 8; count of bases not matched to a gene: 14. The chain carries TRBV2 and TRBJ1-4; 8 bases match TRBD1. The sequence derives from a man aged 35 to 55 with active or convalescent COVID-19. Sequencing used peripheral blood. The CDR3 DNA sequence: TGTGCCAGCAGGGACCCAGGGGGCAGGGGATTGGAAAAACTGTTTTTT. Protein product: CASRDPGGRGLEKLFF.